This passage covers 14 T cell receptor beta chains from one sample sequenced in a study of T-cell memory formation after mild COVID-19. TCRdb recomputed calls from the 5' RACE reads with MiXCR, one row per CDR3 protein. The sample has nearly 250,000 distinct CDR3 sequences; less than 20% are singletons. Input material: PBMCs or a T cell subset sorted from them (not recorded which). The origin of the receptors is an adult woman who had mild COVID-19 (a few samples of this study predate the infection). Cell type and time point are not known.

V gene TRBV20-1 combines with J gene TRBJ2-1, with TRBD2 matching 8 bases. The CDR3 spans 16 residues. Losses at the gene ends were 3 bases for V and 7 bases for J; bases not matched to a gene: 14. Per germline, CDR1 DFQATT and CDR2 SNEGSKA (reference sequence). CDR3: CSASPVTTGLGNEQFF. In nucleotides, the CDR3 is TGCAGTGCTAGTCCTGTAACCACGGGACTAGGGAATGAGCAGTTCTTC.

This clonotype was counted many times. The chain links TRBV29-1 to TRBJ2-3; the match to TRBD2 covers 7 bases. The germline CDR1 and CDR2 sequences are SQVTM and ANQGSEA. V trimming: 6 bases; J trimming: 7 bases; junction bases outside the gene matches: 4. There are 11 residues in the CDR3. The DNA of the CDR3 is TGCAGCGTCCGCGGGGGAAATACGCAGTATTTT. Translated, it gives CSVRGGNTQYF.

The chain is built from TRBV24-1 and TRBJ2-1; no clear D gene. Per germline, CDR1 KGHDR and CDR2 SFDVKD. Trimming removed 4 bases from V and 9 bases from J, with 9 bases in between. The length of the CDR3 is 12 residues. The CDR3 protein is CATSEGYGEQFF. The CDR3 DNA sequence: TGTGCCACCAGTGAGGGTTACGGTGAGCAGTTCTTC.

The chain is built from TRBV3-1 and TRBJ1-1; a possible D gene is TRBD1 (5 bases). Germline loops: CDR1 LGHDT, CDR2 YNNKEL (reference sequence). V was cut by 4 bases and J by 12 bases, with 15 bases left in between. This CDR3 is 12 amino acids long. CDR3 in amino acids: CASSRWGFETFF. Written as DNA, the CDR3 is TGTGCCAGCAGCCGATGGGGCTTTGAGACTTTCTTT.

This clonotype came up a few times. The chain is built from TRBV12-3 or TRBV12-4 and TRBJ2-3; D may be TRBD2 (5 bases). The CDR3 has 13 residues. V was clipped by 9 bases and J by 5 bases, with 15 bases between them. The CDR3 nucleotides are TGTGCCAGTAGCCCCGGAGGAGGAGATACGCAGTATTTT. Translated, it gives CASSPGGGDTQYF.

CDR3: CASSFGADNEQFF. Here the CDR3 DNA reads TGTGCCAGCAGCTTCGGGGCAGACAATGAGCAGTTCTTC. This chain uses TRBV7-3 with TRBJ2-1; D tentatively fits TRBD1 or TRBD2 (5 bases each). Germline assignment: CDR1 SGHTA and CDR2 FQGTGA. The CDR3 has 13 residues. The V and J ends lost 3 bases and 5 bases respectively, with 8 bases between them. Combining the CDR3 with reference TRBV7-3 and TRBJ2-1 gives the whole variable domain GAGVSQTPSNKVTEKGKYVELRCDPISGHTALYWYRQSLGQGPEFLIYFQGTGAADDSGLPNDRFFAVRPEGSVSTLKIQRTERGDSAVYLCASSFGADNEQFFGPGTRLTVL.

The genes are TRBV5-1 and TRBJ2-3; maybe TRBD1 (6 bases). V was shortened by 0 bases and J by 3 bases, with 11 bases between the two germline ends. CDR3 size: 15 residues. CDR1 and CDR2 (germline): SGHRS, YFSETQ. CDR3 amino acids: CASSLVPQGTDTQYF. CDR3 DNA: TGCGCCAGCAGCTTGGTCCCACAGGGAACAGATACGCAGTATTTT.

The chain recombines TRBV6-2 or TRBV6-3 with TRBJ2-1; TRBD2 matches at 12 bases. Trimming at V came to 5 bases and at J to 4 bases, leaving 3 bases not matched to a gene. Germline V gene lookup returns CDR1 MNHEY and CDR2 SVGEGT. The CDR3 loop spans 15 amino acids. CDR3 sequence: CASSGGLAGYNEQFF. DNA of the CDR3: TGTGCCAGCAGTGGGGGACTAGCGGGTTACAATGAGCAGTTCTTC.

The chain couples TRBV2 to TRBJ2-7; perhaps TRBD2 as D (5 bases). The CDR3 covers 12 residues. V lost 3 bases, J lost 6 bases, and 9 bases lay in between. In germline, CDR1 is SNHLY, CDR2 FYNNEI. The CDR3 nucleotides are TGTGCCAGCAGTGACGGGGAATTCGAGCAGTACTTC. Translated, it gives CASSDGEFEQYF.

This chain uses TRBV4-2 with TRBJ1-1, with a tentative D call TRBD1 (5 bases). V dropped 3 bases and J dropped 0 bases, with 20 bases sitting between them. This CDR3 is built from 18 residues. Per the germline V gene, CDR1 is LGHNA and CDR2 is YNFKEQ. The DNA of the CDR3 is TGTGCCAGCAGCCAGATGGGGGGGACCCCTTGGGTGAACACTGAAGCTTTCTTT. This gives the protein CASSQMGGTPWVNTEAFF.

The CDR3 region is CASSFQIGRTSGRDNEQFF. CDR3 nucleotides: TGTGCCAGCAGCTTTCAGATTGGTAGGACTAGCGGGAGGGACAATGAGCAGTTCTTC. The chain is built from TRBV11-2 and TRBJ2-1, with 15 bases identical to TRBD2. Per the germline V gene, CDR1 is SGHAT and CDR2 is FQNNGV. The CDR3 runs 19 residues. Losses at the gene ends were 3 bases for V and 5 bases for J; bases not matched to a gene: 11.

This chain uses TRBV18 with TRBJ1-2; the D is unclear. V dropped 2 bases and J dropped 0 bases, with 10 bases sitting between them. The length of the CDR3 is 15 residues. Per germline, CDR1 KGHSH and CDR2 LQKENI. CDR3 nucleotide sequence: TGTGCCAGCTCACCAGTGGAAATGCCTAACTATGGCTACACCTTC. It specifies CASSPVEMPNYGYTF.

At least ten counts were recorded for this clonotype. This sequence joins TRBV4-1 and TRBJ2-1; 13 bases match TRBD2. The germline V gene has CDR1 MGHRA and CDR2 YSYEKL. V lost 1 base to trimming and J lost 2 bases; unmatched junction nucleotides: 5. The length of the CDR3 is 18 residues. CDR3 region: CASSQGLAGGKTYNEQFF. For the CDR3, the DNA is TGCGCCAGCAGCCAAGGACTAGCGGGGGGCAAAACCTACAATGAGCAGTTCTTC.

This chain connects TRBV7-3 to TRBJ2-1, with 7 bases fitting TRBD2. The CDR3 runs to 13 residues. Germline values: CDR1 SGHTA, CDR2 FQGTGA. The J segment lost 14 bases and the V segment lost 0 bases, leaving 7 bases of the junction unmatched. The CDR3 reads CASSLTLGGKEFF. The DNA of the CDR3 is TGTGCCAGCAGCTTAACGCTGGGGGGGAAAGAGTTCTTC.